These 25 T cell receptor beta chains were all obtained from the same sample, sequenced in a study of cytomegalovirus exposure and HLA in healthy donors. PCR employed 60 Vbeta and 13 Jbeta primers. Profiling relied on immunoSEQ multiplex PCR, and the TCRdb table lists in-frame clones only, not all of them. This sample has around 80,000 clones, with around 70% found just once. Sequenced sample: PBMCs. All receptors derive from a man between 35 and 55 years old in good health and CMV-seropositive.

This sequence joins TRBV19 and TRBJ2-3; D may be TRBD2 (6 bases). V lost 6 bases and J 11 bases, leaving 15 bases between the germline ends. Germline lookup yields CDR1 LNHDA and CDR2 SQIVND (reference sequence). The CDR3 has 12 amino acids. CDR3 coding DNA: TGTGCCAGTAGGATGGGGGGTTTAAGGCAGTATTTT. It specifies CASRMGGLRQYF.

CDR3 sequence: CASSDKGPAETQYF. The CDR3 coding sequence is TGTGCCAGCAGCGATAAGGGGCCGGCGGAGACCCAGTACTTC. V is TRBV9 and J is TRBJ2-5; D is perhaps TRBD1 (5 bases). Germline assignment: CDR1 SGDLS and CDR2 YYNGEE. Trimming removed 3 bases from V and 5 bases from J, with 14 bases in between. The CDR3 length is 14 residues. Supplemented by reference TRBV9 and TRBJ2-5, the full variable domain reads DSGVTQTPKHLITATGQRVTLRCSPRSGDLSVYWYQQSLDQGLQFLIQYYNGEERAKGNILERFSAQQFPDLHSELNLSSLELGDSALYFCASSDKGPAETQYFGPGTRLLVL.

This clone occurred a few times. The chain uses TRBV19 and TRBJ2-3, with a weak D call TRBD2 (5 bases). The CDR3 loop spans 11 amino acids. Germline V lookup: CDR1 LNHDA, CDR2 SQIVND (reference sequence). Trimming left V 10 bases short and J 6 bases short, with 11 bases between. CDR3 amino acids: CATGNMDTQYF. In nucleotides, the CDR3 is TGTGCCACGGGGAATATGGATACGCAGTATTTT.

This clone was seen more than once but under ten times. V and J are TRBV7-3 and TRBJ2-3; D call uncertain. The CDR3 has 15 residues. Germline V CDR1 and CDR2: SGHTA, FQGTGA. Trimming left V 2 bases short and J 0 bases short, with 9 bases between. CDR3 nucleotide sequence: TGTGCCAGCAGCTTAGGAGCGTCTAGCACAGATACGCAGTATTTT. Residues: CASSLGASSTDTQYF.

V and J are TRBV19 and TRBJ1-5, with D uncertain. V lost 8 bases to trimming and J lost 0 bases, with 8 bases between them. This CDR3 comprises 13 residues. Germline V CDR1 and CDR2: LNHDA, SQIVND (reference sequence). The CDR3 coding sequence is TGTGCCAGTTCCACAGATAGCAATCAGCCCCAGCATTTT. Translating gives CASSTDSNQPQHF.

This clone was seen a few times. The chain couples TRBV7-2 to TRBJ1-6, with D perhaps matching TRBD1 (6 bases). Looked up from germline, CDR1 is SGHTA and CDR2 is FQGNSA. The CDR3 totals 16 residues. Between the trimmed V and J ends, which lost 5 bases and 6 bases, there was a span of 17 bases. The CDR3 bases are TGTGCCAGCAGCCCTCCGGCCGGGACACTTAATTCACCCCTCCACTTT. Encoded protein: CASSPPAGTLNSPLHF. Together with reference TRBV7-2 and TRBJ1-6, the CDR3 gives the full variable domain: GAGVSQSPSNKVTEKGKDVELRCDPISGHTALYWYRQSLGQGLEFLIYFQGNSAPDKSGLPSDRFSAERTGGSVSTLTIQRTQQEDSAVYLCASSPPAGTLNSPLHFGNGTRLTVT.

This clone showed up just a few times. V is TRBV5-1 and J is TRBJ1-2; 11 nucleotides match TRBD1. The junction had 6 bases not matched to a gene; V was cut back by 3 bases and J by 8 bases. This CDR3 is built from 14 residues. The germline V gene encodes CDR1 SGHRS and CDR2 YFSETQ. The DNA for the CDR3 is TGCGCCAGCAGCTACGGACAGGGGGCATACGGCTACACCTTC. It encodes CASSYGQGAYGYTF.

J is TRBJ1-4 and V is TRBV5-1; 7 nucleotides align to TRBD1. V gave up 2 bases and J gave up 4 bases; unmatched junction bases: 5. From germline, CDR1 is SGHRS and CDR2 YFSETQ. The CDR3 spans 15 residues. CDR3 sequence (DNA): TGCGCCAGCAGCTTAAGAGGGACAGATAATGAAAAACTGTTTTTT. Amino acid sequence: CASSLRGTDNEKLFF.

This clone has at least ten counts. The rearrangement uses TRBV2 and TRBJ2-7; D may be TRBD1 (6 bases). The CDR3 is made up of 16 amino acids. V dropped 2 bases and J dropped 1 base, with 15 bases sitting between them. Germline V gene sequence: CDR1 SNHLY, CDR2 FYNNEI. Here the CDR3 reads CASSESIRGGSYEQYF. The CDR3 coding sequence is TGTGCCAGCAGTGAATCGATTCGAGGGGGATCCTACGAGCAGTACTTC. Based on the CDR3 plus reference TRBV2 and TRBJ2-7, the full variable domain is EPEVTQTPSHQVTQMGQEVILRCVPISNHLYFYWYRQILGQKVEFLVSFYNNEISEKSEIFDDQFSVERPDGSNFTLKIRSTKLEDSAMYFCASSESIRGGSYEQYFGPGTRLTVT.

The gene calls are TRBV6-6 and TRBJ1-6, with TRBD1 matching over 11 bases. CDR1 and CDR2 (germline): MNHNY, SVGAGI (reference sequence). This CDR3 has 16 amino acids. V lost 5 bases, J lost 9 bases, and 9 bases stayed unmatched. As DNA, the CDR3 is TGTGCCAGCAGTCCGGAACCCGGGACAGGGGGTTCACCCCTCCACTTT. Translating gives CASSPEPGTGGSPLHF.

This clone was seen only a few times. The V and J genes are TRBV28 and TRBJ2-1, with D possibly TRBD1 on 5 matching bases. This CDR3 comprises 12 residues. V dropped 5 bases and J dropped 3 bases, with 5 bases sitting between them. Germline CDR1 is MDHEN and CDR2 is SYDVKM. The CDR3 sequence is CASSDSYNEQFF. CDR3 sequence (DNA): TGTGCCAGCAGTGACAGCTACAATGAGCAGTTCTTC. Complete variable domain (other parts from reference TRBV28 and TRBJ2-1): DVKVTQSSRYLVKRTGEKVFLECVQDMDHENMFWYRQDPGLGLRLIYFSYDVKMKEKGDIPEGYSVSREKKERFSLILESASTNQTSMYLCASSDSYNEQFFGPGTRLTVL.

The CDR3 spells CASSPGSTSGRGYEQYF. The CDR3 DNA is TGTGCCAGCAGCCCTGGATCCACTAGCGGGAGGGGCTACGAGCAGTACTTC. The chain is built from TRBV28 and TRBJ2-7; 13 nucleotides line up with TRBD2. Germline CDR1 MDHEN, CDR2 SYDVKM. The ends lost 6 bases at V and 3 bases at J; junction bases unmatched: 11. The CDR3 has 17 residues.

The chain joins TRBV27 to TRBJ2-7, with 12 bases matching TRBD2. J gave up 0 bases and V 0 bases, and 21 bases lay outside the gene matches. CDR1 MNHEY and CDR2 SMNVEV come from the germline V gene (reference sequence). The CDR3 totals 23 residues. This CDR3 reads CASSLSKGLGGLAGPPDSYEQYF. The CDR3 DNA is TGTGCCAGCAGTTTATCTAAAGGGTTGGGAGGACTAGCGGGACCCCCCGACTCCTACGAGCAGTACTTC.

This chain links TRBV2 with TRBJ1-4; D is unresolved. The germline V and J ends were trimmed by 8 bases and 8 bases, with 15 bases remaining between them. The CDR3 has 13 residues. Germline loops: CDR1 SNHLY, CDR2 FYNNEI. The CDR3 coding sequence is TGTGCCAGCTACCGATCGGTGAAGGAAAAACTGTTTTTT. It translates to CASYRSVKEKLFF.

On this clone itself: Germline and junction disagree at one end, which may indicate a read error. This chain connects TRBV10-3 to TRBJ2-7, with D tentatively TRBD1 (6 bases). The CDR3 extends over 12 amino acids. CDR1 and CDR2 from the germline V gene are ENHRY and SYGVKD. CDR3 sequence: CAISDRGDRTIF. The DNA for the CDR3 is TGTGCCATCTCCGATAGGGGAGACAGGACGATCTTC.

The CDR3 sequence: CASSLTGEFTGELFF. The CDR3 DNA is TGCGCCAGCAGCCTAACAGGGGAATTCACCGGGGAGCTGTTTTTT. The rearrangement links TRBV4-1 to TRBJ2-2; TRBD1 aligns across 7 bases. The CDR3 covers 15 residues. The germline CDR1 and CDR2 sequences are MGHRA and YSYEKL. J was trimmed by 4 bases and V by 4 bases; bases with no gene match: 6.

The rearrangement joins TRBV7-2 to TRBJ1-2, with D uncertain. The CDR3 sequence is 15 residues long. V shed 5 bases and J shed 8 bases, with 21 bases lying between them. Germline CDR1 is SGHTA and CDR2 is FQGNSA. The CDR3 sequence: CASSTLRDGTIGYTF. CDR3 nucleotides: TGTGCCAGCAGCACTTTGCGGGATGGAACTATAGGCTACACCTTC.

The V and J genes are TRBV12-5 and TRBJ1-5; possibly TRBD1 for D (5 bases). With 7 bases removed from V and 4 bases from J, the gap between germline ends came to 8 bases. Germline CDR1 is LGHNT and CDR2 is FRNRAP. The CDR3 is 12 amino acids. Here the CDR3 reads CASAGLNQPQHF. The CDR3 DNA is TGTGCTAGTGCAGGGTTAAATCAGCCCCAGCATTTT. Complete variable domain (other parts from reference TRBV12-5 and TRBJ1-5): DARVTQTPRHKVTEMGQEVTMRCQPILGHNTVFWYRQTMMQGLELLAYFRNRAPLDDSGMPKDRFSAEMPDATLATLKIQPSEPRDSAVYFCASAGLNQPQHFGDGTRLSIL.

This clone came up once. The rearrangement uses TRBV18 and TRBJ2-3; tentatively, D is TRBD1 (6 bases). The germline V and J ends were trimmed by 3 bases and 0 bases, with 10 bases remaining between them. The CDR3 totals 15 residues. Germline V lookup: CDR1 KGHSH, CDR2 LQKENI. The CDR3 nucleotides are TGTGCCAGCTCACCCAACGGACAGAGCACAGATACGCAGTATTTT. This translates into CASSPNGQSTDTQYF.

The chain combines TRBV28 with TRBJ2-7; a weak D match, TRBD1 (6 bases). The CDR3 loop spans 14 amino acids. Germline V gives CDR1 MDHEN, CDR2 SYDVKM. V lost 6 bases, J lost 0 bases, and 12 bases lay in between. The CDR3 reads CASRSRDNSYEQYF. The CDR3, as DNA: TGTGCCAGCAGGAGCCGGGACAACTCCTACGAGCAGTACTTC.

V usage is TRBV27 and J usage is TRBJ2-2; D is unresolved. The V and J ends lost 4 bases and 1 base respectively, with 10 bases between them. CDR3 length equals 15 residues. CDR1 and CDR2 from the germline V gene are MNHEY and SMNVEV (reference sequence). The CDR3 DNA sequence: TGTGCCAGCAGTTCGCACTCGCAGAACACCGGGGAGCTGTTTTTT. As protein: CASSSHSQNTGELFF.

V usage is TRBV19 and J usage is TRBJ1-5; D unclear. Germline-derived CDR1 and CDR2 are LNHDA and SQIVND (reference sequence). V was trimmed by 9 bases and J by 4 bases, leaving 19 bases between them. This CDR3 has 15 amino acids. Written as DNA, the CDR3 is TGTGCCAGCCTCACTACCGGGATCTCAAATCAGCCCCAGCATTTT. This translates into CASLTTGISNQPQHF.

V is TRBV19 and J is TRBJ1-1; D remains unclear. The V gene's germline CDR1 is LNHDA and CDR2 SQIVND (reference sequence). CDR3 length equals 14 residues. V was clipped by 6 bases and J by 7 bases, with 18 bases between them. CDR3 in DNA: TGTGCCAGTAGGAATACCGGGTCTACTCGTGAAGCTTTCTTT. This sequence encodes CASRNTGSTREAFF.

The rearrangement links TRBV28 to TRBJ1-2; D not certain. Germline V gene lookup returns CDR1 MDHEN and CDR2 SYDVKM. Trimming took off 3 bases at V and 4 bases at J, with 6 bases between the two ends. This CDR3 spans 12 amino acids. CDR3 nucleotides: TGTGCCAGCAGTTTCGGGTCCTATGGCTACACCTTC. This sequence encodes CASSFGSYGYTF.

The chain carries TRBV25-1 and TRBJ2-7; D is undetermined. Germline V gives CDR1 MGHDK, CDR2 SYGVNS. With 6 bases removed from V and 2 bases from J, the gap between germline ends came to 11 bases. The CDR3 is made up of 13 amino acids. CDR3 nucleotides: TGTGCCAGCAGCCCCCTAGGAACCTACGAGCAGTACTTC. Its protein is CASSPLGTYEQYF.